The entry below gives a single T cell receptor (beta chain) sequence along with its context. What antigen it recognizes has not been identified. Base qualities are not recorded, but no much larger clone differs from it by a single base. This sample stems from a study of OX40 agonist ivuxolimab in advanced cancers. As for the study more broadly: Ivuxolimab, which targeted the costimulatory receptor OX40 (CD134), was an agonistic, fully human IgG2 monoclonal antibody. Intravenous ivuxolimab was administered to patients every 2 weeks at six dose levels: 0.01, 0.1, 0.3, 1.5, 3 and 10 mg/kg. Among the roughly 54 dose-escalation patients, some 20 had hepatocellular carcinoma, 15 or so melanoma, 9 renal cell carcinoma and 9 head and neck cancer. The dose-escalation cohort was 82.7% male with a mean age of approximately 60 years, ranging from roughly 20 to 85. Patients were allowed to have had prior anti-PD-1, anti-PD-L1 or anti-CTLA-4 therapy, and 40% of the dose-escalation patients had been treated with checkpoint inhibitors. Three dose-escalation patients achieved partial responses, one with hepatocellular carcinoma and two with cutaneous melanoma. Peripheral TCRbeta sequencing aimed to test whether ivuxolimab altered TCR sequence diversity and caused clonal T-cell expansion. The paper reports the monotherapy dose-escalation portion (N of about 54 patients) of the phase I ivuxolimab trial. What the research found in general, with its limitations: After ivuxolimab, CD8+ T cells had more expanded clones than CD4+ T cells on average. Antigen specificity was not determined for the clonally expanded peripheral T cells. Low levels of normalized T-cell clonal expansion were also seen in some nonresponding patients. Clonal expansion of both CD4+ and CD8+ blood T cells was observed from baseline to week 6 at doses 0.1 to 3.0 mg/kg. In the 0.1-3.0 mg/kg groups, partial responders had among the lowest normalized peripheral clonal expansion, particularly in CD8+ T cells.

The trial excluded patients who had a history of autoimmune disease or were on systemic immunosuppression. Peripheral blood for TCR sequencing was collected from all dose cohorts at baseline, on cycle 4 day 1, and on cycle 7 day 1. Samples were obtained from an open-label, multicenter, first-in-human phase I dose-escalation trial of ivuxolimab. The trial enrolled adults with locally advanced or metastatic head and neck squamous cell, hepatocellular, melanoma or renal cell carcinoma. Before TCR sequencing, CD4+ T cells and CD8+ T cells were sorted from peripheral blood as separate populations. Genomic DNA was extracted from sorted cells for sequencing of the TCRbeta CDR3 region. The immunoSEQ Assay was used to sequence the TCRbeta CDR3 regions. TCRdb stores this immuneACCESS table with in-frame sequences only. Part of the clones is absent; in the studies checked, under half of the shortfall reflects unresolved V genes, and no reason is known for the rest. The sample profile shows roughly 32,000 clones; roughly 76% of them were found once. Less than 20% of the sample is taken by the ten largest.

Taken from the germline V gene, the CDR1 and CDR2 loops are SGHDT and YYEEEE. The CDR3 measures 15 amino acids from cysteine to phenylalanine. The sequence is cut down to CDR3 DNA, 45 bases in frame from base 1. V loses 1 base at its end and J loses 6 bases; junction bases beyond the gene matches: 9. This specimen was CD4+ or CD8+ T cells sorted from blood, taken in a trial of the OX40 agonist ivuxolimab. This clonotype was sampled from an adult with an advanced solid tumor such as melanoma, head and neck, liver or kidney cancer. Rearrangement joined TRBV5-6 to TRBJ1-1, with 7 central nucleotides matching TRBD1. The DNA reads as follows: TGTGCCAGCAGCTTGAGGGGAACCGGGACAGCTGAAGCTTTCTTT. Translated, it gives CASSLRGTGTAEAFF.